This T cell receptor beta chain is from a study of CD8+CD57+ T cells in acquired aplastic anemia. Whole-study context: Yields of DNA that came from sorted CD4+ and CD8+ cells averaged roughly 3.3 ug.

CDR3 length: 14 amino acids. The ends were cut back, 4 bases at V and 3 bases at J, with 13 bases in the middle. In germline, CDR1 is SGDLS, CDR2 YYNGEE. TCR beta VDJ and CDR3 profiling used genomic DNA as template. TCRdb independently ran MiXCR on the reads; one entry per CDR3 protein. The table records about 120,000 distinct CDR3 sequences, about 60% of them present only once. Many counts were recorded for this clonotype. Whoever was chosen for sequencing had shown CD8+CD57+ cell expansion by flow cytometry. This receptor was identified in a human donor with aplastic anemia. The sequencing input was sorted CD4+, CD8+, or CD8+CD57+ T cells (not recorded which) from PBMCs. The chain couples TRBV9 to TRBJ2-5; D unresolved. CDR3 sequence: CASSSRGEEETQYF. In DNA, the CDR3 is TGTGCCAGCAGCTCCCGAGGCGAGGAAGAGACCCAGTACTTC. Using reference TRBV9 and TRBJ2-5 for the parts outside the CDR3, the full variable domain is DSGVTQTPKHLITATGQRVTLRCSPRSGDLSVYWYQQSLDQGLQFLIQYYNGEERAKGNILERFSAQQFPDLHSELNLSSLELGDSALYFCASSSRGEEETQYFGPGTRLLVL.